This TCR beta chain was sequenced during a study of graft-versus-host responses after intestinal transplantation. Study background: Following induction with anti-thymocyte globulin, all recipients were given tacrolimus and steroids for two to four years.

General study points: In recipient marrow, GvH clones were found, and some appeared first in ileum or blood. Circulating GvH clone levels at their peak were associated with HvG declines (early post-transplant). The presence of high graft-versus-host to host-versus-graft clonal ratios in allografts characterized patients with graft-donor T cell macrochimerism.

Some clones are missing from TCRdb's copy, which holds only in-frame ones; the method was immunoSEQ multiplex PCR. This table holds tens of thousands of clones, over 90% found once. Germline V gives CDR1 MNHNS, CDR2 SASEGT. The V end lost 6 bases, the J end lost 6 bases, and 12 bases lay between the germline ends. The CDR3 covers 12 residues. Details on this clone: Its specificity is not known.

The starting material was unstimulated CD4+ T cells sorted from spleen or lymph node cells, obtained before transplant. The TCR originated in a human donor who was the organ donor for an intestinal transplant. V usage is TRBV6-1 and J usage is TRBJ2-7, with D possibly called TRBD1 or TRBD2 (5 bases each). Written as DNA, the CDR3 is TGTGCCAGCAGCGTGGGGGAGCTCGAGCAGTACTTC. It translates to CASSVGELEQYF.